This TCR beta chain was profiled in a study of T cell repertoires in cytomegalovirus infection. At the level of the study: Based on public TCR beta signatures, there were indications of CMV infection and of a matching HLA type.

With respect to this clonotype: Its target is not known.

Using its own MiXCR run on the reads, TCRdb lists one record per CDR3 protein. The table lists about 400,000 distinct CDR3 sequences, over 15% of them singletons. Study-level points and caveats: HLA-C-restricted CMV-specific TCR beta clonotypes prevailed in the ex vivo response.

With 4 bases clipped from V and 5 bases from J, the junction kept 8 bases outside the gene matches. This CDR3 is 15 amino acids long. The germline gives CDR1 SGHTS, CDR2 YDEGEE. Source material: PBMCs. The genes are TRBV5-8 and TRBJ2-3, with 9 nucleotides matching TRBD1. The TCR sequence derives from a human donor in good health (CMV status not recorded). Some clones in this sample may be carry-over from other donors' samples. CDR3 bases: TGTGCCAGCAGCCAATGGACAGGGGAGGAAGATACGCAGTATTTT. Amino acid sequence: CASSQWTGEEDTQYF.